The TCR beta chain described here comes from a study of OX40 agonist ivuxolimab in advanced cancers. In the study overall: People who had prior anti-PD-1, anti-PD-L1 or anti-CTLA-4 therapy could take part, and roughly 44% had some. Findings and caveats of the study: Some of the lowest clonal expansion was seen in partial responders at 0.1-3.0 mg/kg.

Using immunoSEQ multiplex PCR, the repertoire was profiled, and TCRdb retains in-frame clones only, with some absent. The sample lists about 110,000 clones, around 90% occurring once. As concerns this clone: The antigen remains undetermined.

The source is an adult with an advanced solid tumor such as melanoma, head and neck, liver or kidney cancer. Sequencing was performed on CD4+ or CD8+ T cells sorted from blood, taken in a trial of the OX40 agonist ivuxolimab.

DNA of the CDR3: TGTGCCAGCAGTGAAAGTATAGGTTTCCCGTCCTACGAGCAGTACTTC. It specifies CASSESIGFPSYEQYF. V usage is TRBV6-1 and J usage is TRBJ2-5; D is unresolved. The closer fit of TRBJ2-7 to the DNA end suggests the J call may be wrong. CDR3 size: 16 residues. The germline V gene encodes CDR1 MNHNS and CDR2 SASEGT.